This TCR beta chain was recorded in a study of OX40 agonist ivuxolimab in advanced cancers. Study-level information: Subjects had a mean age of approximately 60 years, with a range of 23 to 79; more than 70% were male.

Exclusion of a patient followed from autoimmune disease history or systemic immunosuppression. Trimming removed 10 bases at V and 2 bases at J, with 14 bases between. Germline CDR1 is SEHNR and CDR2 is FQNEAQ (reference sequence). The CDR3 has 13 residues. TCRdb's table, derived via immunoSEQ multiplex PCR, lists solely in-frame clones and lacks some. The data contain some 70,000 clones, about 87% of them singletons. This clonotype was sampled from an adult with an advanced solid tumor such as melanoma, head and neck, liver or kidney cancer. The sequencing here drew on CD4+ or CD8+ T cells sorted from blood, taken in a trial of the OX40 agonist ivuxolimab. The chain employs TRBV7-9 and TRBJ2-5; weak D call: TRBD1 (5 bases). CDR3 coding DNA: TGTGCCATCCCCCGGGCAGGGCAAGAGACCCAGTACTTC. Encoded protein: CAIPRAGQETQYF.